The present entry profiles one T cell receptor (beta chain) with its context. These data originate in a study of blood T cell repertoires in COVID-19. The germline V gene has CDR1 SQVTM and CDR2 ANQGSEA. The CDR3 extends over 16 amino acids. With 5 bases clipped from V and 4 bases from J, the junction kept 11 bases outside the gene matches. Profiled with immunoSEQ multiplex PCR; TCRdb holds only in-frame clones, not every one. This sample has around 150,000 clones, with approximately 82% found just once. Source material: peripheral blood. The J gene is TRBJ2-5, the V gene TRBV29-1, with TRBD2 matching over 12 bases. This TCR came from a man between 60 and 70 years old who had recovered from COVID-19. CDR3 DNA sequence: TGCAGCGTTACAGGATCCCTAGCGGGAGGGCCAGAGACCCAGTACTTC. Its translation: CSVTGSLAGGPETQYF.